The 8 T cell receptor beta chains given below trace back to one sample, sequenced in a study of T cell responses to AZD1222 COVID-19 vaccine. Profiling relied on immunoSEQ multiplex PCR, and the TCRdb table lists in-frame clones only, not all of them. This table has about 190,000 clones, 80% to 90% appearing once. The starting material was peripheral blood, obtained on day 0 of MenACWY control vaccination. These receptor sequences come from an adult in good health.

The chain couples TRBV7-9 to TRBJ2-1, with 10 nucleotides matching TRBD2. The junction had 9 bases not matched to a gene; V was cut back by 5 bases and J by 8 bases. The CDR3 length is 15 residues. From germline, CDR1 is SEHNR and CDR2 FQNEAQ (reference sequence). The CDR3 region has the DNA TGTGCCAGCAGCCCAAGCGGGGGGGCAGCGGATGAGCAGTTCTTC. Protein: CASSPSGGAADEQFF.

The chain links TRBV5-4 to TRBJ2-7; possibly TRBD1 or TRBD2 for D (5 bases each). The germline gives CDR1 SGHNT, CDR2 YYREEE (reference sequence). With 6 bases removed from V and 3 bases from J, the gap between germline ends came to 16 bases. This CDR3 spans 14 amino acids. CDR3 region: CASNRDGEIYEQYF. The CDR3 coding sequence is TGTGCCAGCAACCGGGACGGGGAGATCTACGAGCAGTACTTC.

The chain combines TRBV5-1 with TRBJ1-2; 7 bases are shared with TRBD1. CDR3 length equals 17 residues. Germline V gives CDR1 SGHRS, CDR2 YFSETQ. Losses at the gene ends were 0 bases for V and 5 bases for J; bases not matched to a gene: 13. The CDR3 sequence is CASSLEGSRDREYGYTF. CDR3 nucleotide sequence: TGCGCCAGCAGCTTGGAAGGCTCGAGGGACAGAGAATATGGCTACACCTTC.

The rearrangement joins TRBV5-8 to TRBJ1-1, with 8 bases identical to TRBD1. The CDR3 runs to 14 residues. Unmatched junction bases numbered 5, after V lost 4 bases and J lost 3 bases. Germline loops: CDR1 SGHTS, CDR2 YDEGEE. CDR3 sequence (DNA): TGTGCCAGCAGCACCCTCAGGGGGCACACTGAAGCTTTCTTT. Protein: CASSTLRGHTEAFF.

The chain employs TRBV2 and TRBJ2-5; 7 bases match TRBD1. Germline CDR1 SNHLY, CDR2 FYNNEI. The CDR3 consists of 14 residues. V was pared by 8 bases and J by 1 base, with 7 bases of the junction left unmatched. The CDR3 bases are TGTGCCAGCCTCCAAGGACAGGTCCAAGAGACCCAGTACTTC. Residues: CASLQGQVQETQYF.

The CDR3 sequence: CASSDAGRQGHEQYF. CDR3 DNA sequence: TGTGCCAGCAGTGACGCTGGGAGGCAGGGCCACGAGCAGTACTTC. The chain couples TRBV2 to TRBJ2-7; tentatively, D is TRBD2 (6 bases). Germline values: CDR1 SNHLY, CDR2 FYNNEI. Trimming took 3 bases from V and 5 from J, leaving 17 bases between them. This CDR3 is built from 15 residues.

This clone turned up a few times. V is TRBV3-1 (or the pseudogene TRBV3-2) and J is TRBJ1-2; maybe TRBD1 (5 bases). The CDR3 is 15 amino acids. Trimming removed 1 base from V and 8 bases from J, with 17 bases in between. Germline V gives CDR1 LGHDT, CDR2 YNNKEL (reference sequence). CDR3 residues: CASSQGPTAGEGYTF. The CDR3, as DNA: TGTGCCAGCAGCCAAGGGCCGACAGCCGGGGAGGGCTACACCTTC.

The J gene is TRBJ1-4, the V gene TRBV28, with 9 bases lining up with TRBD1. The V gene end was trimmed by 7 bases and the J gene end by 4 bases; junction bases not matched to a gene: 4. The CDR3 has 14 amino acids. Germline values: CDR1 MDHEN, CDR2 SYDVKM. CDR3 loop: CASKGTGRNEKLFF. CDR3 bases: TGTGCCAGCAAAGGGACAGGGCGTAATGAAAAACTGTTTTTT.